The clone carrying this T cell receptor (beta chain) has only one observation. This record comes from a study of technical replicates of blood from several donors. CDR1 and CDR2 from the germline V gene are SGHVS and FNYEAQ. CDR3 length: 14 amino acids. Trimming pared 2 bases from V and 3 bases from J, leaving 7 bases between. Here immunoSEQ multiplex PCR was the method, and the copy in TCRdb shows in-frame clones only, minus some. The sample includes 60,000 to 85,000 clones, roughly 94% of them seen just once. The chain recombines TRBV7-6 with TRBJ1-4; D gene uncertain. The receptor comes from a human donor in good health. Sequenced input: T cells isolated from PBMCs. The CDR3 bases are TGTGCCAGCAGCTTACGCAGTGCTAATGAAAAACTGTTTTTT. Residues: CASSLRSANEKLFF.